This T cell receptor (beta chain) was captured by sequencing in a study of T cell responses to AZD1222 COVID-19 vaccine. Whole-study results and caveats: Rises in breadth and depth of Spike-specific TCRs came after two AZD1222 doses. Donors were chiefly white British, with a greater number of females, and clonal diversity was perhaps underestimated. The peak T cell response came first, and repertoires were sampled only after it. Seropositive AZD1222 recipients at baseline numbered only five or six.

Germline V lookup: CDR1 SNHLY, CDR2 FYNNEI. V lost 3 bases and J 8 bases, leaving 13 bases between the germline ends. The length of the CDR3 is 13 residues. In regard to this clone: Its specificity is unknown.

Generated by immunoSEQ multiplex PCR, the TCRdb table keeps only in-frame clones and is missing some. The sample carries around 120,000 clones, about 92% recorded once. This chain joins TRBV2 and TRBJ1-2; D is possibly TRBD1 (6 bases). This TCR came from an adult in good health. Sequences were derived from peripheral blood, sampled on day 0 of AZD1222 vaccination. CDR3 protein: CASSDYRGGGYTF. In DNA form, the CDR3 reads TGTGCCAGCAGTGACTACCGCGGGGGCGGCTACACCTTC.